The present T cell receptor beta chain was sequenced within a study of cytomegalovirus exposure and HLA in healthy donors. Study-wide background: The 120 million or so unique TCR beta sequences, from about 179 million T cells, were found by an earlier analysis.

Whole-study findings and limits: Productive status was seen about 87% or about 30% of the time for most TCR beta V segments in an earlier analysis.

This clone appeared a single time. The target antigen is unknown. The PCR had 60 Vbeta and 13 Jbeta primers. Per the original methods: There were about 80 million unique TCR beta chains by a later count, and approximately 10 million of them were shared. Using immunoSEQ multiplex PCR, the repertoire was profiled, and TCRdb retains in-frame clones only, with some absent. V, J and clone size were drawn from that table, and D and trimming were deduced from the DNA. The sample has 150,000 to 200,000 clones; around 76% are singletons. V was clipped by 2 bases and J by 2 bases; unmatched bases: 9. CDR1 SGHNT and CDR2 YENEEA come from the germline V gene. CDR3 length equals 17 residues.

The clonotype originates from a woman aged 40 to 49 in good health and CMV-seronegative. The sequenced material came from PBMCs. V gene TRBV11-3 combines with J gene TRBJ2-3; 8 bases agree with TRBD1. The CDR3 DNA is TGTGCCAGCAGCTTACCCCGGACGACAGGGGACACAGATACGCAGTATTTT. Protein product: CASSLPRTTGDTDTQYF.